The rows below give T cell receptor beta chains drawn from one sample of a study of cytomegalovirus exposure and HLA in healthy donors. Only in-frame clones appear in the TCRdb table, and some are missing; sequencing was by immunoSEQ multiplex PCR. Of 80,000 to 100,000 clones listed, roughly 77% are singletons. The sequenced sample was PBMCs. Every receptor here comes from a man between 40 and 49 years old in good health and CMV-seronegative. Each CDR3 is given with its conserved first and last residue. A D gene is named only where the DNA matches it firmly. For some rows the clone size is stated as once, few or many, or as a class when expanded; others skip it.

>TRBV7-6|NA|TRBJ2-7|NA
TGTGCCAGCAGCTTAGCGCGGCGGGGTTCCTACGAGCAGTACTTC
CASSLARRGSYEQYF
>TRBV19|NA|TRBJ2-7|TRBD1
TGTGCCAGTAGTATTCTTTCAGGACAGGGCTACGAGCAGTACTTC
CASSILSGQGYEQYF
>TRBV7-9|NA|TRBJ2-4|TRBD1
TGTGCCAGCAGCTCCGGACAGGGGGTAATGGGCATTCAGTACTTC
CASSSGQGVMGIQYF
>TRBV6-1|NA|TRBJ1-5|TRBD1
TGTGCCAGCAAAATTGGACAGGGCGGCAATCAGCCCCAGCATTTT
CASKIGQGGNQPQHF
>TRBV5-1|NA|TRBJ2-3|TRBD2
TGCGCCAGTAAATTGGCGGGGGGCACAGATACGCAGTATTTT
CASKLAGGTDTQYF
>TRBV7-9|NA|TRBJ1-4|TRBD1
TGTGCCAGCAGCTCACGGACAGGGCCTCGAGAAAAACTGTTTTTT
CASSSRTGPREKLFF
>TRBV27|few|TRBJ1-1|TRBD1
TGTGCCAGCAGTCAGAGGCAGGGGGGCCCGAACACTGAAGCTTTCTTT
CASSQRQGGPNTEAFF
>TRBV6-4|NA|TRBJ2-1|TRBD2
TGTGCCAGCAGTGTAAACGGGGGGGCCAATGAGCAGTTCTTC
CASSVNGGANEQFF
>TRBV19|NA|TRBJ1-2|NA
TGTGCCAGTAGTATAGCGTTAGGGGAGGCCTATGGCTACACCTTC
CASSIALGEAYGYTF
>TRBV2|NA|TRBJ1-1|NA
TGTGCCAGCAGTGGGTTTACAACCAACACTGAAGCTTTCTTT
CASSGFTTNTEAFF
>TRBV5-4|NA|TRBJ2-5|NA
TGTGCCAGCAGCCCCAGCAGGGGGGTTGAGACCCAGTACTTC
CASSPSRGVETQYF
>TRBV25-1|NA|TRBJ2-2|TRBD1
TGTGCCAGCAGCCGACAGGGGGCGGACACCGGGGAGCTGTTTTTT
CASSRQGADTGELFF
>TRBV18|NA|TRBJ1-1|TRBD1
TGTGCCAGCTCAGGGACAGGGTTTAACACTGAAGCTTTCTTT
CASSGTGFNTEAFF
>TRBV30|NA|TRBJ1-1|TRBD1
TGTGCCTGGGCCAGACAGGGAAAGAACACTGAAGCTTTCTTT
CAWARQGKNTEAFF
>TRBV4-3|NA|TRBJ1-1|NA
TGCGCCAGCAGCCAAGATGAGACTTGGTACACTGAAGCTTTCTTT
CASSQDETWYTEAFF
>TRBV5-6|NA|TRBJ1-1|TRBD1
TGTGCCAGCAGCTCCCTGAGGACAGGGGGCGCCCCCTCTGAAGCTTTCTTT
CASSSLRTGGAPSEAFF
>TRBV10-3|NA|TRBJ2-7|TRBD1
TGTGCCATCAGTGACTCACAGGGGGCATCCTACGAGCAGTACTTC
CAISDSQGASYEQYF
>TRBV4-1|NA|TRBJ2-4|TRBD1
TGCGCCAGCAGCCACGCCCCGGCGACAGGGGGTTTGGACATTCAGTACTTC
CASSHAPATGGLDIQYF
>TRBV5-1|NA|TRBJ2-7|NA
TGCGCCAGCAGCTTGGGGGGGACAAGCTACGAGCAGTACTTC
CASSLGGTSYEQYF
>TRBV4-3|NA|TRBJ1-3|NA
TGCGCCAGCAGCCAAGATCCCGGACTAGGTAGAGACACCATATATTTT
CASSQDPGLGRDTIYF
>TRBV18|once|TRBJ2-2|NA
TGTGCCAGCTCCCTAGGCCCCGGGGAGCTGTTTTTT
CASSLGPGELFF
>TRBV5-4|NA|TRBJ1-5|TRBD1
TGTGCCAGCAGCTTTCGGACAGGGGTAGGAGGCAATCAGCCCCAGCATTTT
CASSFRTGVGGNQPQHF
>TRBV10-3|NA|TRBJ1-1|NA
TGTGCCATCAGTGAAACCCAGGGGCAGAACACTGAAGCTTTCTTT
CAISETQGQNTEAFF
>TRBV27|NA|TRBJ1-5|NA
TGTGCCAGCAGTTTAAGGGGAGGAGAACAGCCCCAGCATTTT
CASSLRGGEQPQHF
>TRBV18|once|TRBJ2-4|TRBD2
TGTGCCAGCTCAGTAGCGGGGGGAAACATTCAGTACTTC
CASSVAGGNIQYF
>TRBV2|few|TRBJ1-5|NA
TGTGCCAGCAGGCCCTCCGGGGAGAGCAATCAGCCCCAGCATTTT
CASRPSGESNQPQHF
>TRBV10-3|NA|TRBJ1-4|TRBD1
TGTGCCACCGGGACAGGGCTGCGCGAAAAACTGTTTTTT
CATGTGLREKLFF
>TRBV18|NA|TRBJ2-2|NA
TGTGCCAGCTCACCACCAATTCCGGCCGGGGAGCTGTTTTTT
CASSPPIPAGELFF
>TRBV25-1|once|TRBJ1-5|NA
TGTGCCAGCAGTGAATCGGGGGGCAATCAGCCCCAGCATTTT
CASSESGGNQPQHF
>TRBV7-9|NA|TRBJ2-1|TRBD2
TGTGCCAGCAGCTTAGTACCCCCGGGACTAGCGGGGGGGCTTGATGAGCAGTTCTTC
CASSLVPPGLAGGLDEQFF
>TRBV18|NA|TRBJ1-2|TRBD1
TGTGCCAGCTCACCAGGGACAGGGGCGTTCGGCTACACCTTC
CASSPGTGAFGYTF
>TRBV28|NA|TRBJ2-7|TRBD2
TGTGCCAGCAGCCGGACTAGCGGGGGGATTTACGAGCAGTACTTC
CASSRTSGGIYEQYF
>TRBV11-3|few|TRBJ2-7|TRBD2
TGTGCCAGCAGCTTAGAGAAGGGCGGGGGCTCCTACGAGCAGTACTTC
CASSLEKGGGSYEQYF